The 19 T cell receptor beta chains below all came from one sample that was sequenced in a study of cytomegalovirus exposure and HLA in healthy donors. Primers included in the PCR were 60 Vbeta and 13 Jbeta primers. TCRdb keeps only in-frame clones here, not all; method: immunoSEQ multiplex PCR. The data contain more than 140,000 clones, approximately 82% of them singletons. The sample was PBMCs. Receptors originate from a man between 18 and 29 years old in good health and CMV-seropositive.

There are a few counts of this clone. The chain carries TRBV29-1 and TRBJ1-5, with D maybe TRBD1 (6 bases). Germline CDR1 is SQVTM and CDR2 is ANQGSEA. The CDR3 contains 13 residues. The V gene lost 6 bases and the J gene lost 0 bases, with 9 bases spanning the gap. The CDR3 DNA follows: TGCAGCGTGGGGGACACTAGCAATCAGCCCCAGCATTTT. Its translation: CSVGDTSNQPQHF. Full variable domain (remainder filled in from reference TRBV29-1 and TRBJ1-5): SAVISQKPSRDICQRGTSLTIQCQVDSQVTMMFWYRQQPGQSLTLIATANQGSEATYESGFVIDKFPISRPNLTFSTLTVSNMSPEDSSIYLCSVGDTSNQPQHFGDGTRLSIL.

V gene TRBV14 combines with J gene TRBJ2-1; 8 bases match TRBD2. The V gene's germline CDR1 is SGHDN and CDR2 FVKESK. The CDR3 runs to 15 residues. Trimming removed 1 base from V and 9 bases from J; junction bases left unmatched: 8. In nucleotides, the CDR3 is TGTGCCAGCAGCCAAGTAGGGACTAGAACGATTGAGCAGTTCTTC. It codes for CASSQVGTRTIEQFF.

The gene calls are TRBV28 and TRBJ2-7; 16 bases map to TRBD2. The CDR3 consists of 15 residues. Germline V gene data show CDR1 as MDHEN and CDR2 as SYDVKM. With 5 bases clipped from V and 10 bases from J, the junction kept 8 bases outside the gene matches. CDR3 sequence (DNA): TGTGCCAGCAGTCAGCCGGGACTAGCGGGAGGGCGACAGTACTTC. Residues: CASSQPGLAGGRQYF.

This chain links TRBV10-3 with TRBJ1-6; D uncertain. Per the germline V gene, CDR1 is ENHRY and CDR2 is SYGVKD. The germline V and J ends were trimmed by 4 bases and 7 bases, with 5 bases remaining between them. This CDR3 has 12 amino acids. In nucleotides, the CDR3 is TGTGCCATCAGTGCAGAAAATTCACCCCTCCACTTT. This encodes CAISAENSPLHF.

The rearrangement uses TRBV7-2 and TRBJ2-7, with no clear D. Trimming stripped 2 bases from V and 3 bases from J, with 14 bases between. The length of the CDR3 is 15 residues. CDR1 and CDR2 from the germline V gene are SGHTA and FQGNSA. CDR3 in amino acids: CASSLSPERVYEQYF. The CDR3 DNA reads TGTGCCAGCAGCTTATCCCCGGAACGGGTCTACGAGCAGTACTTC.

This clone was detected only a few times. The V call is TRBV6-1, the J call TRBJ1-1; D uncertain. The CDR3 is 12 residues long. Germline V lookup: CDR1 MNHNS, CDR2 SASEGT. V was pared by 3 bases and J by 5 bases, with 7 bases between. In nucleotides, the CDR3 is TGTGCCAGCAGTGACACGGGAACTGAAGCTTTCTTT. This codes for CASSDTGTEAFF.

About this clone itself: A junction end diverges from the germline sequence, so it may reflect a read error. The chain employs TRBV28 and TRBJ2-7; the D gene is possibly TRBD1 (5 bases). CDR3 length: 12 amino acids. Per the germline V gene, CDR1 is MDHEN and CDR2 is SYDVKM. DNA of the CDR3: TGTGCCAGCAGTTTAAAGACAGTTGGGCTGTTCTTC. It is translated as CASSLKTVGLFF.

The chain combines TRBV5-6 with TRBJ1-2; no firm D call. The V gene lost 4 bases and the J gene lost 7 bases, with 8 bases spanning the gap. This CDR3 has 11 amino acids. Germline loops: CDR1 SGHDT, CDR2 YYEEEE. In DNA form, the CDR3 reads TGTGCCAGCAGCACCCGGTTTGGCTACACCTTC. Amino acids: CASSTRFGYTF.

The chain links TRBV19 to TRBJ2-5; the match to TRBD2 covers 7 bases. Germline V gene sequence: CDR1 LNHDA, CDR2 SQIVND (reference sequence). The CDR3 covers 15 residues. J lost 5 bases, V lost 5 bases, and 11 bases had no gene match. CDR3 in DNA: TGTGCCAGTAGTTTCCCCGGCAGCGGGACTGAGACCCAGTACTTC. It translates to CASSFPGSGTETQYF.

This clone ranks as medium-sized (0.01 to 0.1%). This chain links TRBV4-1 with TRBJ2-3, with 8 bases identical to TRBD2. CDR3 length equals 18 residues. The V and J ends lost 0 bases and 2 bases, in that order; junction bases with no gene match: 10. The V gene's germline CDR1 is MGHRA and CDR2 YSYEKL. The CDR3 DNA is TGCGCCAGCAGCCAAGAAAGTTTTCTAGCGGGTTCCACAGATACGCAGTATTTT. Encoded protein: CASSQESFLAGSTDTQYF.

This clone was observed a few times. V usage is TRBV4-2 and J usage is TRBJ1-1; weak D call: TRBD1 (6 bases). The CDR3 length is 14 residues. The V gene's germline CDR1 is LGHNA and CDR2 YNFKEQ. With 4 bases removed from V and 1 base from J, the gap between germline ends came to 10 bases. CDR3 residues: CASSPDSENTEAFF. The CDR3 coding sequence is TGTGCCAGCAGCCCGGACAGTGAGAACACTGAAGCTTTCTTT.

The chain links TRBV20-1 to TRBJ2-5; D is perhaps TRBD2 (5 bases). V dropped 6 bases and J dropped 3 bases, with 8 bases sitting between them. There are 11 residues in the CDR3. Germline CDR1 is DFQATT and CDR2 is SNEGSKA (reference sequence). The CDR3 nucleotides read TGCAGTGCCGGGGTAAAAGAGACCCAGTACTTC. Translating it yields CSAGVKETQYF.

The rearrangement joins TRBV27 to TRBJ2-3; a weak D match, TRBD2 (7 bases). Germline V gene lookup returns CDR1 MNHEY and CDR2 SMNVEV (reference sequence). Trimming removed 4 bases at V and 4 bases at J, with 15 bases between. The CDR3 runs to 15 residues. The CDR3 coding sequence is TGTGCCAGCAGTTCAAGGGGGAGGGGTGCAGATACGCAGTATTTT. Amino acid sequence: CASSSRGRGADTQYF.

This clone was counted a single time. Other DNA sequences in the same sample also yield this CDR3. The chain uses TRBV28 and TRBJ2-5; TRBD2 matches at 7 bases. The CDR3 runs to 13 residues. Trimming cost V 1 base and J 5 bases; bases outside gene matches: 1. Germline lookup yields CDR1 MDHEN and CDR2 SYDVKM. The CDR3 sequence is CASSLYGGETQYF. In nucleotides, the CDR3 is TGTGCCAGCAGTTTATACGGGGGGGAGACCCAGTACTTC.

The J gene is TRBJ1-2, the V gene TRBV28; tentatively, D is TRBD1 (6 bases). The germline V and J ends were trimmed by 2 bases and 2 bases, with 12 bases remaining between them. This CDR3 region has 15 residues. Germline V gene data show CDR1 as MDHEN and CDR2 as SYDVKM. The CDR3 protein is CASSLNGRGNYGYTF. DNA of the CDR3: TGTGCCAGCAGTTTAAATGGCAGGGGAAACTATGGCTACACCTTC.

Written as DNA, the CDR3 is TGTGCCAGCACCCCTAGCGGGGATGAGCAGTTCTTC. Translated: CASTPSGDEQFF. The chain couples TRBV5-5 to TRBJ2-1; 9 bases match TRBD2. The CDR3 is 12 amino acids. Germline trimming cut 6 bases from V and 8 bases from J; bases unmatched to any gene: 3. CDR1 and CDR2 from the germline V gene are SGHKS and YYEKEE (reference sequence). Filled out from reference TRBV5-5 and TRBJ2-1, the complete variable domain reads DAGVTQSPTHLIKTRGQQVTLRCSPISGHKSVSWYQQVLGQGPQFIFQYYEKEERGRGNFPDRFSARQFPNYSSELNVNALLLGDSALYLCASTPSGDEQFFGPGTRLTVL.

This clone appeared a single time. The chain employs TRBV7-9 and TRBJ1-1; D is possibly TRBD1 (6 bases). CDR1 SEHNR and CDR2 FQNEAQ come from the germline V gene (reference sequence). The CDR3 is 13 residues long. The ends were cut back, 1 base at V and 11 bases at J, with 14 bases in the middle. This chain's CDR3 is CASSLEQGTWAFF. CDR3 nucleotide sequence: TGTGCCAGCAGCTTAGAACAGGGAACCTGGGCTTTCTTT. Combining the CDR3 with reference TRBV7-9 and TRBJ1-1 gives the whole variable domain DTGVSQNPRHKITKRGQNVTFRCDPISEHNRLYWYRQTLGQGPEFLTYFQNEAQLEKSRLLSDRFSAERPKGSFSTLEIQRTEQGDSAMYLCASSLEQGTWAFFGQGTRLTVV.

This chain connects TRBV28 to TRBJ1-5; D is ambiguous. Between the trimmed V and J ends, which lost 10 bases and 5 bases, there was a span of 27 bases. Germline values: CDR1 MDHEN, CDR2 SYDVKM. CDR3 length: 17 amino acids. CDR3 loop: CATTSFTGGLRDQPQHF. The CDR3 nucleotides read TGTGCCACCACATCGTTCACCGGCGGACTTCGGGATCAGCCCCAGCATTTT.

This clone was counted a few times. The CDR3 sequence: CASSPGGMGTEAFF. Written as DNA, the CDR3 is TGTGCCAGCAGCCCGGGGGGGATGGGGACTGAAGCTTTCTTT. This chain links TRBV7-8 with TRBJ1-1; D is possibly TRBD1 (5 bases). Trimming pared 5 bases from V and 5 bases from J, leaving 15 bases between. The CDR3 runs 14 residues. Germline V CDR1 and CDR2: SGHVS, FQNEAQ.